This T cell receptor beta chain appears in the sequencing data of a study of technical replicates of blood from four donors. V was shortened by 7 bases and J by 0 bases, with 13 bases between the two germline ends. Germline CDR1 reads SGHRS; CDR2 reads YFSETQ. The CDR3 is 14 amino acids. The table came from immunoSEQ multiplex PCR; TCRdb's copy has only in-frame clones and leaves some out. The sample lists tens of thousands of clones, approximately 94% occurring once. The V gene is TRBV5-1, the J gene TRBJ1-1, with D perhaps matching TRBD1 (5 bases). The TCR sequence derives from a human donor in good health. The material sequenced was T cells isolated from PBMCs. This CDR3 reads CASAPMDMNTEAFF. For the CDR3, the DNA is TGCGCCAGCGCTCCCATGGACATGAACACTGAAGCTTTCTTT.